This T cell receptor beta chain was identified in a study of blood T cell repertoires in COVID-19. The V gene's germline CDR1 is SGDLS and CDR2 YYNGEE. The CDR3 loop spans 18 amino acids. Germline trimming cut 0 bases from V and 1 base from J; bases unmatched to any gene: 5. Sequencing used immunoSEQ multiplex PCR; TCRdb keeps in-frame clones, though not all of them. The top ten hold 1.4% of the sample, which has 350,000 to 450,000 clones, nearly 90% seen once. Enrollees, about 18 to 95 years old, lived in roughly 24 US areas. Participant-reported clinical history was the basis for cohort assignment. No more than 2 weeks before study entry, exposed participants had met a case of COVID-19.

This chain uses TRBV9 with TRBJ2-6; 9 bases are shared with TRBD1. The material sequenced was PBMCs or T cells enriched from blood (not recorded which). The clonotype was recovered from a woman aged 18-35 years who had been exposed to COVID-19. CDR3 amino acids: CASSVGDRVFSGANVLTF. Written as DNA, the CDR3 is TGTGCCAGCAGCGTAGGGGACAGGGTTTTTTCTGGGGCCAACGTCCTGACTTTC. Full variable domain (outside the CDR3, taken from reference TRBV9 and TRBJ2-6): DSGVTQTPKHLITATGQRVTLRCSPRSGDLSVYWYQQSLDQGLQFLIQYYNGEERAKGNILERFSAQQFPDLHSELNLSSLELGDSALYFCASSVGDRVFSGANVLTFGAGSRLTVL.